In this sample, the clone carrying this T cell receptor beta chain turned up once. The antigen is not known. The PCR contained 60 Vbeta and 13 Jbeta primers. As originally analysed: The count from a later analysis was some 80 million unique TCR beta chains, some 10 million of them shared. The protocol was immunoSEQ multiplex PCR, while the TCRdb copy is restricted to in-frame clones and leaves out a portion. Clone size and V and J calls were adopted from that table, with D and trimming inferred from the DNA. Here the sample spans 150,000 to 200,000 clones, 85% to 90% being singletons. The data belong to a study of cytomegalovirus exposure and HLA in healthy donors. Nominally healthy donors were sampled, though unrecorded immune exposures were likely. Germline trimming cut 4 bases from V and 3 bases from J; bases unmatched to any gene: 14. This CDR3 is 18 amino acids long. From germline, CDR1 is SGDLS and CDR2 YYNGEE.

Regarding the study as a whole: A later analysis appeared to link common viral pathogens to several of the most significant clusters. Using a false discovery rate of 0.05, a later analysis showed that about 16,000 TCR beta sequences were associated with HLA alleles.

The sequenced material came from PBMCs. The clonotype comes from a woman aged 18 to 35 in good health and CMV-seronegative. The V gene is TRBV9, the J gene TRBJ2-1; TRBD2 matches at 9 bases. CDR3 nucleotides: TGTGCCAGCAGCTTAGGCGGTACTAGCGGGTACTTCTACAATGAGCAGTTCTTC. It codes for CASSLGGTSGYFYNEQFF. Complete variable domain (other parts from reference TRBV9 and TRBJ2-1): DSGVTQTPKHLITATGQRVTLRCSPRSGDLSVYWYQQSLDQGLQFLIQYYNGEERAKGNILERFSAQQFPDLHSELNLSSLELGDSALYFCASSLGGTSGYFYNEQFFGPGTRLTVL.